Each of the 29 T cell receptor beta chains below was sequenced from the same sample in a study of Ad26.COV2.S vaccination and SARS-CoV-2 variants. Measured with immunoSEQ multiplex PCR; TCRdb has only the in-frame clones, and not every one. In the table there are roughly 390,000 clones, about 85% of which are singletons. Stated treatment: some 20 received Ad26.COV2.S at low or high dose, single or two shots; roughly five received placebo; per-sample allocation not given. The investigators took samples on day 63 after the first vaccine or placebo injection. The specimen comprised peripheral blood, sampled in a trial of Ad26.COV2.S vaccine versus placebo. The receptors were sampled from a person between 18 and 65 years old who received the Ad26.COV2.S COVID-19 vaccine or a placebo.

The rearrangement uses TRBV15 and TRBJ2-3, with 7 nucleotides matching TRBD1. From germline, CDR1 is LNHNV and CDR2 YYDKDF (reference sequence). The junction had 3 bases not matched to a gene; V was cut back by 2 bases and J by 4 bases. The CDR3 loop spans 14 amino acids. The CDR3 DNA reads TGTGCCACCAGCAGAAGCAGGGGGTCAGATACGCAGTATTTT. Its protein is CATSRSRGSDTQYF. Complete variable domain (other parts from reference TRBV15 and TRBJ2-3): DAMVIQNPRYQVTQFGKPVTLSCSQTLNHNVMYWYQQKSSQAPKLLFHYYDKDFNNEADTPDNFQSRRPNTSFCFLDIRSPGLGDTAMYLCATSRSRGSDTQYFGPGTRLTVL.

DNA of the CDR3: TGTGCCAGCAACGAAGCCCAGTTCTATGGCTACACCTTC. Translating it yields CASNEAQFYGYTF. This chain joins TRBV2 and TRBJ1-2; D unclear. Germline CDR1 reads SNHLY; CDR2 reads FYNNEI. The CDR3 extends over 13 amino acids. The ends were cut back, 7 bases at V and 4 bases at J, with 13 bases in the middle.

The chain employs TRBV11-2 and TRBJ2-2; weak D call: TRBD2 (6 bases). V was pared by 5 bases and J by 4 bases, with 11 bases between. Germline CDR1 is SGHAT and CDR2 is FQNNGV. The length of the CDR3 is 14 residues. In DNA form, the CDR3 reads TGTGCCAGCAGCCCTGACGGGGGCACCGGGGAGCTGTTTTTT. Translated, it gives CASSPDGGTGELFF.

This chain links TRBV7-8 with TRBJ1-3; no definite D call. Deletions cut 0 bases from V and 0 bases from J, with 21 bases between. Germline V gene lookup returns CDR1 SGHVS and CDR2 FQNEAQ. The CDR3 spans 20 residues. The CDR3 region is CASSLASLSGAGPSGNTIYF. The CDR3 region has the DNA TGTGCCAGCAGCTTAGCTTCTCTGTCGGGCGCAGGACCCTCTGGAAACACCATATATTTT.

The chain couples TRBV5-1 to TRBJ2-5; D not resolved. V lost 6 bases and J lost 4, with 22 bases in between. The CDR3 length is 16 residues. The germline CDR1 and CDR2 sequences are SGHRS and YFSETQ. The CDR3 nucleotides read TGCGCCAGCACCGCCTCGTTGGCGGATACGGGAGAGACCCAGTACTTC. Translated, it gives CASTASLADTGETQYF.

The V gene is TRBV5-1, the J gene TRBJ1-4, with 7 bases that match TRBD1. The CDR3 runs to 17 residues. V shed 1 base and J 5 bases; nucleotides not matched to a gene: 11. From germline, CDR1 is SGHRS and CDR2 YFSETQ. The CDR3 reads CASSLSRPGGPNEKLFF. The CDR3 nucleotides read TGCGCCAGCAGCTTGAGTCGCCCAGGGGGTCCCAATGAAAAACTGTTTTTT.

V is TRBV10-3 and J is TRBJ1-2, with 12 bases identical to TRBD1. Per the germline V gene, CDR1 is ENHRY and CDR2 is SYGVKD. The CDR3 length is 15 residues. V was clipped by 4 bases and J by 6 bases; unmatched bases: 6. CDR3 in DNA: TGTGCCATCAGTGCGTCGGGACAGGGGGCTGATGGCTACACCTTC. Its protein product is CAISASGQGADGYTF.

This clone was seen a single time. The CDR3, as DNA: TGTGCCAGCCGCCGGGATGAGTCCCTCTCTGGGGCCAACGTCCTGACTTTC. This encodes CASRRDESLSGANVLTF. The V gene is TRBV2, the J gene TRBJ2-6; D is perhaps TRBD2 (5 bases). Germline CDR1 reads SNHLY; CDR2 reads FYNNEI. The CDR3 has 17 amino acids. The V gene lost 8 bases and the J gene lost 0 bases, with 17 bases spanning the gap.

The chain links TRBV19 to TRBJ1-1; unclear D gene. CDR1 is LNHDA and CDR2 is SQIVND in the germline V gene (reference sequence). V was trimmed by 5 bases and J by 3 bases, leaving 13 bases between them. The CDR3 loop spans 14 amino acids. The CDR3: CASSLLGADTEAFF. CDR3 DNA sequence: TGTGCCAGTAGTCTGTTGGGCGCGGACACTGAAGCTTTCTTT.

The J gene is TRBJ2-1, the V gene TRBV5-1; no clear D. Germline V gene lookup returns CDR1 SGHRS and CDR2 YFSETQ. The CDR3 has 14 residues. Between the trimmed V and J ends, which lost 3 bases and 0 bases, there was a span of 7 bases. The CDR3 protein is CASSSGVSYNEQFF. DNA for the CDR3: TGCGCCAGCAGCTCTGGGGTCTCCTACAATGAGCAGTTCTTC. Based on the CDR3 plus reference TRBV5-1 and TRBJ2-1, the full variable domain is KAGVTQTPRYLIKTRGQQVTLSCSPISGHRSVSWYQQTPGQGLQFLFEYFSETQRNKGNFPGRFSGRQFSNSRSEMNVSTLELGDSALYLCASSSGVSYNEQFFGPGTRLTVL.

The V and J genes are TRBV2 and TRBJ2-3, with D possibly TRBD2 on 6 matching bases. Per germline, CDR1 SNHLY and CDR2 FYNNEI. V shed 5 bases and J shed 0 bases, with 12 bases lying between them. CDR3 length: 15 amino acids. CDR3: CASSPLALSTDTQYF. CDR3 DNA: TGTGCCAGCAGTCCTCTAGCGCTTAGCACAGATACGCAGTATTTT.

This clone was recorded once. V and J are TRBV5-6 and TRBJ2-5, with 7 bases lining up with TRBD1. Germline V gene sequence: CDR1 SGHDT, CDR2 YYEEEE. J lost 6 bases, V lost 1 base, and 9 bases had no gene match. The CDR3 has 15 residues. CDR3 residues: CASSLFTGDGKTQYF. The CDR3 nucleotides are TGTGCCAGCAGCTTGTTTACAGGGGATGGGAAGACCCAGTACTTC.

The rearrangement links TRBV19 to TRBJ1-1, with D unclear. Germline CDR1 is LNHDA and CDR2 is SQIVND (reference sequence). Trimming cost V 1 base and J 3 bases, with 9 bases left between them. This CDR3 comprises 14 residues. In DNA, the CDR3 is TGTGCCAGTAGTATAGTCCAGGACGACACTGAAGCTTTCTTT. This gives the protein CASSIVQDDTEAFF.

The chain links TRBV18 to TRBJ1-4; maybe TRBD1 (6 bases). The germline V gene has CDR1 KGHSH and CDR2 LQKENI. V was cut by 2 bases and J by 8 bases, with 15 bases left in between. The length of the CDR3 is 15 residues. The CDR3 nucleotides read TGTGCCAGCTCACCAAGCGGGGGGCGTCAGGAAAAACTGTTTTTT. Protein sequence: CASSPSGGRQEKLFF.

The genes are TRBV10-3 and TRBJ2-1; maybe TRBD1 (5 bases). Germline V gene data show CDR1 as ENHRY and CDR2 as SYGVKD. Trimming took off 10 bases at V and 5 bases at J, with 15 bases between the two ends. The CDR3 spans 13 residues. The CDR3 region has the DNA TGTGCCAGCTCCAGGGCACCCCACAATGAGCAGTTCTTC. Protein product: CASSRAPHNEQFF.

The chain is built from TRBV6-2 or TRBV6-3 and TRBJ1-4; D unresolved. The V and J ends lost 8 bases and 7 bases respectively, with 14 bases between them. Germline-derived CDR1 and CDR2 are MNHEY and SVGEGT. The CDR3 runs 13 residues. The CDR3 protein is CASGQTISEKLFF. In nucleotides, the CDR3 is TGTGCCAGCGGCCAAACTATTTCTGAAAAACTGTTTTTT.

The chain joins TRBV10-3 to TRBJ2-3; tentatively, D is TRBD2 (7 bases). V lost 6 bases, J lost 4 bases, and 17 bases lay in between. Germline V CDR1 and CDR2: ENHRY, SYGVKD. The CDR3 runs to 15 residues. The CDR3 protein is CAISLRGGSADTQYF. CDR3 DNA: TGTGCCATCAGCCTCCGCGGGGGCTCGGCAGATACGCAGTATTTT.

The chain is built from TRBV19 and TRBJ2-7; D not resolved. Germline V gene sequence: CDR1 LNHDA, CDR2 SQIVND (reference sequence). The CDR3 is 14 amino acids. Between the trimmed V and J ends, which lost 4 bases and 3 bases, there was a span of 13 bases. The CDR3 protein is CASSNLLGSYEQYF. In DNA, the CDR3 is TGTGCCAGTAGTAACCTGTTGGGTAGCTACGAGCAGTACTTC.

V is TRBV4-1 and J is TRBJ1-4; no reliable D call. The CDR3 is 12 residues long. Germline V gives CDR1 MGHRA, CDR2 YSYEKL. Trimming shortened V by 1 base and J by 10 bases, and 7 bases separated the two germline ends. The CDR3: CASSQVGVKLFF. The CDR3 nucleotides read TGCGCCAGCAGCCAAGTCGGGGTAAAACTGTTTTTT.

A remark on this clone: Other nucleotide sequences from this sample produce the same CDR3. The chain links TRBV6-5 to TRBJ1-1; D is unclear. Trimming pared 3 bases from V and 1 base from J, leaving 3 bases between. The CDR3 consists of 12 residues. Germline CDR1 and CDR2: MNHEY and SVGAGI. The CDR3 spells CASSYSNTEAFF. In DNA form, the CDR3 reads TGTGCCAGCAGTTATTCGAACACTGAAGCTTTCTTT.

The genes are TRBV13 and TRBJ2-1, with D tentatively TRBD2 (5 bases). The CDR3 sequence is 13 residues long. V was pared by 8 bases and J by 5 bases, with 13 bases between. Germline-derived CDR1 and CDR2 are PRHDT and FYEKMQ (reference sequence). The CDR3 sequence is CASGKTRDNEQFF. The CDR3 DNA reads as TGTGCCAGCGGGAAAACTAGGGACAATGAGCAGTTCTTC.

In this sample, this clone turned up once. The rearrangement joins TRBV7-2 to TRBJ1-1, with 9 bases aligning to TRBD1. The CDR3 is 12 residues long. V was pared by 3 bases and J by 11 bases, with 4 bases of the junction left unmatched. CDR1 is SGHTA, CDR2 FQGNSA, per germline. In nucleotides, the CDR3 is TGTGCCAGCAGCTTGGACAGGGGTAGGGCTTTCTTT. Translation gives CASSLDRGRAFF.

This clone was counted once. This rearrangement joins TRBV19 to TRBJ1-3; D might be TRBD1 (5 bases). The germline V and J ends were trimmed by 7 bases and 4 bases, with 20 bases remaining between them. Germline V gene data show CDR1 as LNHDA and CDR2 as SQIVND (reference sequence). The CDR3 loop spans 16 amino acids. Here the CDR3 DNA reads TGTGCCAGTACCGGATCCGGGACCCGTCTCGGAAACACCATATATTTT. Amino acid sequence: CASTGSGTRLGNTIYF.

The chain joins TRBV18 to TRBJ2-2; D is possibly TRBD1 (6 bases). Germline V CDR1 and CDR2: KGHSH, LQKENI. Between the trimmed V and J ends, which lost 5 bases and 3 bases, there was a span of 16 bases. The CDR3 covers 16 residues. This chain's CDR3 is CASSKTGTTYTGELFF. The CDR3 nucleotides read TGTGCCAGCTCAAAAACCGGGACAACTTACACCGGGGAGCTGTTTTTT. Supplemented by reference TRBV18 and TRBJ2-2, the full variable domain reads NAGVMQNPRHLVRRRGQEARLRCSPMKGHSHVYWYRQLPEEGLKFMVYLQKENIIDESGMPKERFSAEFPKEGPSILRIQQVVRGDSAAYFCASSKTGTTYTGELFFGEGSRLTVL.

V is TRBV6-1 and J is TRBJ1-1; D call uncertain. V was shortened by 2 bases and J by 1 base, with 11 bases between the two germline ends. The CDR3 consists of 15 residues. Germline CDR1 is MNHNS and CDR2 is SASEGT. The CDR3 loop reads CASSEIGSGNTEAFF. CDR3 DNA: TGTGCCAGCAGTGAAATCGGATCAGGGAACACTGAAGCTTTCTTT.

This clone has a single count. The chain carries TRBV25-1 and TRBJ2-5; weak D call: TRBD1 (5 bases). Germline V gene lookup returns CDR1 MGHDK and CDR2 SYGVNS. The CDR3 runs to 13 residues. V was shortened by 7 bases and J by 0 bases, with 9 bases between the two germline ends. DNA of the CDR3: TGTGCCAGCATAGGGGAAAACCAAGAGACCCAGTACTTC. As protein: CASIGENQETQYF.

The J gene is TRBJ2-2, the V gene TRBV5-5; D unclear. V lost 4 bases and J lost 1, with 8 bases in between. Germline lookup yields CDR1 SGHKS and CDR2 YYEKEE (reference sequence). The length of the CDR3 is 14 residues. The CDR3 reads CASSPDLNTGELFF. Written as DNA, the CDR3 is TGTGCCAGCAGCCCCGACCTGAACACCGGGGAGCTGTTTTTT.

CDR3 in amino acids: CASRGDSNQPQHF. Here the CDR3 DNA reads TGTGCCAGCCGGGGGGATAGCAATCAGCCCCAGCATTTT. The chain joins TRBV2 to TRBJ1-5; weak D call: TRBD1 (5 bases). The CDR3 consists of 13 residues. Germline V lookup: CDR1 SNHLY, CDR2 FYNNEI. Trimming left V 8 bases short and J 0 bases short, with 8 bases between.

The chain links TRBV6-1 to TRBJ1-1; D is unclear. V was shortened by 2 bases and J by 4 bases, with 14 bases between the two germline ends. CDR3 length: 15 residues. Looked up from germline, CDR1 is MNHNS and CDR2 is SASEGT. The CDR3 is CASSERAGEGTEAFF. As DNA, the CDR3 is TGTGCCAGCAGTGAAAGGGCTGGGGAAGGCACTGAAGCTTTCTTT.